The 20 T cell receptor beta chains below all came from one sample that was sequenced in a study of OX40 agonist ivuxolimab in advanced cancers. The repertoire was sequenced with immunoSEQ multiplex PCR; TCRdb's copy has only in-frame clones and lacks some. In the table there are roughly 70,000 clones, roughly 85% of which are singletons. The sequencing here drew on CD4+ or CD8+ T cells sorted from blood, taken in a trial of the OX40 agonist ivuxolimab. The source is an adult with an advanced solid tumor such as melanoma, head and neck, liver or kidney cancer.

The chain carries TRBV6-1 and TRBJ1-3; D is possibly TRBD1 (6 bases). This CDR3 region has 16 residues. Germline CDR1 and CDR2: MNHNS and SASEGT. The V end was cut by 2 bases, the J end by 2 bases, with 13 bases between. CDR3 sequence (DNA): TGTGCCAGCAGTGAACGGCTGGGGGGCCCTGGAAACACCATATATTTT. Translating gives CASSERLGGPGNTIYF.

This chain uses TRBV27 with TRBJ1-1, with 9 bases identical to TRBD1. Germline values: CDR1 MNHEY, CDR2 SMNVEV (reference sequence). This CDR3 has 14 residues. J was trimmed by 6 bases and V by 8 bases; bases with no gene match: 10. CDR3 sequence: CASGTTGGGAEAFF. CDR3 DNA sequence: TGTGCCAGCGGAACTACAGGGGGCGGGGCTGAAGCTTTCTTT.

This clone was observed a handful of times. The chain uses TRBV11-2 and TRBJ2-5, with 9 bases that match TRBD2. The CDR3 spans 18 residues. The V and J ends lost 1 base and 4 bases, in that order; junction bases with no gene match: 13. Germline V gives CDR1 SGHAT, CDR2 FQNNGV. CDR3 in amino acids: CASSLGFGASGVGETQYF. In nucleotides, the CDR3 is TGTGCCAGCAGCTTAGGGTTCGGGGCTAGCGGGGTGGGAGAGACCCAGTACTTC.

The chain uses TRBV15 and TRBJ2-7; D remains ambiguous. Germline-derived CDR1 and CDR2 are LNHNV and YYDKDF (reference sequence). This CDR3 spans 11 amino acids. V was shortened by 5 bases and J by 3 bases, with 5 bases between the two germline ends. The CDR3 loop reads CATSAGYEQYF. DNA of the CDR3: TGTGCCACCAGCGCCGGCTACGAGCAGTACTTC.

The rearrangement uses TRBV9 and TRBJ2-1, with D perhaps matching TRBD2 (6 bases). The V gene lost 0 bases and the J gene lost 15 bases, with 16 bases spanning the gap. Germline CDR1 is SGDLS and CDR2 is YYNGEE. The length of the CDR3 is 13 residues. CDR3: CASSVEALEGLFF. The CDR3 DNA reads TGTGCCAGCAGCGTAGAGGCTTTGGAGGGGCTGTTCTTC.

The J gene is TRBJ2-2, the V gene TRBV7-7, with D unclear. V was shortened by 5 bases and J by 1 base, with 11 bases between the two germline ends. Germline CDR1 SSHAT, CDR2 FNYEAQ (reference sequence). The CDR3 totals 15 residues. The CDR3 here is CASSPGPGNTGELFF. The DNA of the CDR3 is TGTGCCAGCAGCCCCGGCCCGGGGAACACCGGGGAGCTGTTTTTT. Drawing the rest from reference TRBV7-7 and TRBJ2-2, the complete variable domain is GAGVSQSPRYKVTKRGQDVTLRCDPISSHATLYWYQQALGQGPEFLTYFNYEAQPDKSGLPSDRFSAERPEGSISTLTIQRTEQRDSAMYRCASSPGPGNTGELFFGEGSRLTVL.

The chain joins TRBV6-5 to TRBJ2-6; D is possibly TRBD1 (6 bases). V lost 6 bases and J 4 bases, leaving 10 bases between the germline ends. CDR3 length: 14 amino acids. CDR1 and CDR2 from the germline V gene are MNHEY and SVGAGI. CDR3 bases: TGTGCCAGCAGGGGGGCGACCGGGGCCAACGTCCTGACTTTC. Its protein is CASRGATGANVLTF.

This clone rates as medium-sized. V and J are TRBV11-3 and TRBJ1-3; 7 nucleotides line up with TRBD1. Germline-derived CDR1 and CDR2 are SGHNT and YENEEA. The CDR3 length is 15 residues. The trim removed 3 bases at V and 0 bases at J, leaving 2 bases unmatched. This CDR3 reads CASSLGQSSGNTIYF. The DNA of the CDR3 is TGTGCCAGCAGCTTGGGACAGAGCTCTGGAAACACCATATATTTT.

The J gene is TRBJ1-3, the V gene TRBV18; D is ambiguous. Germline CDR1 is KGHSH and CDR2 is LQKENI. This CDR3 comprises 15 residues. V gave up 0 bases and J gave up 2 bases, with 8 bases separating them. This CDR3 reads CASSPPSEPGNTIYF. Here the CDR3 DNA reads TGTGCCAGCTCACCACCGTCAGAACCTGGAAACACCATATATTTT. Together with reference TRBV18 and TRBJ1-3, the CDR3 gives the full variable domain: NAGVMQNPRHLVRRRGQEARLRCSPMKGHSHVYWYRQLPEEGLKFMVYLQKENIIDESGMPKERFSAEFPKEGPSILRIQQVVRGDSAAYFCASSPPSEPGNTIYFGEGSWLTVV.

The chain carries TRBV7-2 and TRBJ2-3; TRBD2 matches 12 bases. Trimming removed 3 bases from V and 9 bases from J; junction bases left unmatched: 10. Looked up from germline, CDR1 is SGHTA and CDR2 is FQGNSA. The CDR3 is 16 amino acids. CDR3 loop: CASSFQTSGGRDTQYF. In DNA form, the CDR3 reads TGTGCCAGCAGCTTTCAAACTAGCGGGGGGAGGGACACGCAGTATTTT.

This chain uses TRBV27 with TRBJ2-3, with a possible D match to TRBD1 (5 bases). Trimming removed 1 base at V and 0 bases at J, with 11 bases between. There are 16 residues in the CDR3. Germline V lookup: CDR1 MNHEY, CDR2 SMNVEV (reference sequence). CDR3 sequence (DNA): TGTGCCAGCAGTTTATGGGGCAGGCGAAGCACAGATACGCAGTATTTT. Amino acid sequence: CASSLWGRRSTDTQYF.

This chain uses TRBV9 with TRBJ1-1; TRBD1 is a possible D gene (6 bases). The germline V gene encodes CDR1 SGDLS and CDR2 YYNGEE. The ends were cut back, 4 bases at V and 3 bases at J, with 16 bases in the middle. The CDR3 spans 15 residues. CDR3 coding DNA: TGTGCCAGCAGCCCTCCCCCAGGGGCTGACACTGAAGCTTTCTTT. Its translation is CASSPPPGADTEAFF.

The rearrangement links TRBV7-9 to TRBJ2-2, with 14 bases that match TRBD2. The CDR3 sequence is 16 residues long. Germline loops: CDR1 SEHNR, CDR2 FQNEAQ (reference sequence). The V gene end was trimmed by 5 bases and the J gene end by 5 bases; junction bases not matched to a gene: 4. The CDR3, as DNA: TGTGCCAGCAGCACCAGGACTAGCGGGGGGACCGGGGAGCTGTTTTTT. Translated: CASSTRTSGGTGELFF.

The chain carries TRBV28 and TRBJ1-4; possibly TRBD1 for D (5 bases). V was trimmed by 6 bases and J by 8 bases, leaving 19 bases between them. The germline V gene encodes CDR1 MDHEN and CDR2 SYDVKM. The CDR3 is 15 amino acids. CDR3 DNA sequence: TGTGCCAGCAGCCCTCACGCCGGGGGGATGGAAAAACTGTTTTTT. It codes for CASSPHAGGMEKLFF.

The chain recombines TRBV11-3 with TRBJ2-3; D gene ambiguous. The V end lost 8 bases, the J end lost 0 bases, and 6 bases lay between the germline ends. Germline assignment: CDR1 SGHNT and CDR2 YENEEA. There are 12 residues in the CDR3. The CDR3 loop reads CASGSSTDTQYF. The CDR3 DNA sequence: TGTGCCAGCGGGTCTAGCACAGATACGCAGTATTTT.

This sequence joins TRBV5-1 and TRBJ2-2; possibly TRBD1 for D (6 bases). Looked up from germline, CDR1 is SGHRS and CDR2 is YFSETQ. CDR3 length equals 16 residues. Trimming cost V 1 base and J 7 bases, with 17 bases left between them. DNA for the CDR3: TGCGCCAGCAGCTTGATCGGCAGGGGCCGGAGCGGGGAGCTGTTTTTT. Protein: CASSLIGRGRSGELFF.

V gene TRBV7-2 combines with J gene TRBJ2-7, with 7 bases aligning to TRBD1. CDR3 length equals 15 residues. The V gene's germline CDR1 is SGHTA and CDR2 FQGNSA. Trimming removed 1 base from V and 3 bases from J; junction bases left unmatched: 6. The CDR3 DNA follows: TGTGCCAGCAGCTTAGAGCCAGGGGGAAGCTACGAGCAGTACTTC. Translated, it gives CASSLEPGGSYEQYF.

The J gene is TRBJ1-1, the V gene TRBV6-5, with a possible D match to TRBD1 (6 bases). The CDR3 consists of 12 residues. Per germline, CDR1 MNHEY and CDR2 SVGAGI. Trimming took 8 bases from V and 6 from J, leaving 13 bases between them. The CDR3 sequence is CASDRQAPEAFF. CDR3 DNA: TGTGCCAGCGACAGACAGGCGCCTGAAGCTTTCTTT.

In its sample, this clone was seen a few times. The chain couples TRBV7-9 to TRBJ1-2; possibly TRBD1 for D (5 bases). Trimming removed 4 bases from V and 5 bases from J, with 17 bases in between. This CDR3 has 15 amino acids. Germline lookup yields CDR1 SEHNR and CDR2 FQNEAQ (reference sequence). The CDR3 DNA follows: TGTGCCAGCAGCTCCACGGGGCTCAGCCGATATGGCTACACCTTC. Translating gives CASSSTGLSRYGYTF. The variable domain in full, with the rest retrieved from reference TRBV7-9 and TRBJ1-2, is DTGVSQNPRHKITKRGQNVTFRCDPISEHNRLYWYRQTLGQGPEFLTYFQNEAQLEKSRLLSDRFSAERPKGSFSTLEIQRTEQGDSAMYLCASSSTGLSRYGYTFGSGTRLTVV.

This chain links TRBV5-4 with TRBJ1-1; 8 bases are shared with TRBD1. Trimming took 5 bases from V and 8 from J; bases not matched to a gene: 11. CDR1 SGHNT and CDR2 YYREEE come from the germline V gene (reference sequence). The CDR3 extends over 14 amino acids. This CDR3 is CASSRGQVSREAFF. CDR3 coding DNA: TGTGCCAGCAGTAGGGGACAGGTCTCCAGGGAAGCTTTCTTT.